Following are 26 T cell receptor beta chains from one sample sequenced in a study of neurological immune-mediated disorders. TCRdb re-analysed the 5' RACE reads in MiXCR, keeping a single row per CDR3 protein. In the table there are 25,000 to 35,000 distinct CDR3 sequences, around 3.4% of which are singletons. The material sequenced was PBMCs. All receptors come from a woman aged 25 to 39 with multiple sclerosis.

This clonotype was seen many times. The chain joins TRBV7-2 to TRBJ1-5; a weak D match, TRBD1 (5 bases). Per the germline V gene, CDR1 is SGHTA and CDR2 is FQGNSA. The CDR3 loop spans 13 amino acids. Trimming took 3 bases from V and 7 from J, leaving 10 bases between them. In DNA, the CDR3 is TGTGCCAGCAGCTTGAGCCGGGGGCAGCCCCAGCATTTT. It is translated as CASSLSRGQPQHF.

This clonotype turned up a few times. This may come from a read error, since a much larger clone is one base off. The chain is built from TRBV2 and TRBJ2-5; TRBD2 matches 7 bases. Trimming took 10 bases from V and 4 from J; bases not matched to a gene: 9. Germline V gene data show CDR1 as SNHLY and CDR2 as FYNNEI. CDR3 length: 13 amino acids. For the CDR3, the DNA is TGTGCCACCCGGGGGGTAGGGACAGAGACCCAGTACTTC. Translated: CATRGVGTETQYF.

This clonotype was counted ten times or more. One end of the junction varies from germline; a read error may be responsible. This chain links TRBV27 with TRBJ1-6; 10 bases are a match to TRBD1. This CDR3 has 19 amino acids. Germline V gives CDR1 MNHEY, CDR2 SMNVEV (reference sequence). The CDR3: CASSPYSGTGDGYNSPLNF. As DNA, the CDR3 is TGTGCCAGCAGTCCCTACTCCGGGACAGGGGACGGATATAATTCACCCCTCAACTTT.

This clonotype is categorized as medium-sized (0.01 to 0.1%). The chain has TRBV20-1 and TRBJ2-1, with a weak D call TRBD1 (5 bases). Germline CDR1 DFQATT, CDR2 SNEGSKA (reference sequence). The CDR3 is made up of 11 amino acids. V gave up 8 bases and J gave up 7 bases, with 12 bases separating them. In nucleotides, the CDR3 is TGCAGTACCAGGGTGGGTAATGAGCAGTTCTTC. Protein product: CSTRVGNEQFF.

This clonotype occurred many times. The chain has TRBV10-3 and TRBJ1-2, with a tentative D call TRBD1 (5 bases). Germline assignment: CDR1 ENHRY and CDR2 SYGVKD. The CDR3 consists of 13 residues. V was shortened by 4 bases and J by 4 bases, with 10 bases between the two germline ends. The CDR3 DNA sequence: TGTGCCATCAGTGGCAGGGAAGGCTATGGCTACACCTTC. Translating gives CAISGREGYGYTF.

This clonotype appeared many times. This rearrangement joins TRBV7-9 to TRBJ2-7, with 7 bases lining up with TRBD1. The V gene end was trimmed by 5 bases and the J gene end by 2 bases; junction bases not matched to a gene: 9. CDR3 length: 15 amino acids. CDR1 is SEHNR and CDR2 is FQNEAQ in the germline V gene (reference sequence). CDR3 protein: CASSKTTDRAYEQYF. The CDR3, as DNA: TGTGCCAGCAGCAAAACGACCGACAGGGCCTACGAGCAGTACTTC.

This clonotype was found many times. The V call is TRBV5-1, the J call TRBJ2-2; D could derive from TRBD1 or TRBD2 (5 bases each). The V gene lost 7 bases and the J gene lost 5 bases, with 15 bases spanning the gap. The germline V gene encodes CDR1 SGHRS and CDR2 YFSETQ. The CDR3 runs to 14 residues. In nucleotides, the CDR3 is TGCGCCAGCTTCGATACCTGGGGGACCGGGGAGCTGTTTTTT. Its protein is CASFDTWGTGELFF.

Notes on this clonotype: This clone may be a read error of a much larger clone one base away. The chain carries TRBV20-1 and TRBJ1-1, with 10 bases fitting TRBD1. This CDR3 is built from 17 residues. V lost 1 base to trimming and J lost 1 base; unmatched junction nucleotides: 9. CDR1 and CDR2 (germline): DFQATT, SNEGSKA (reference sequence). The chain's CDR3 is CSARAPRGTGANTEAFF. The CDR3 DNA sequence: TGCAGTGCTAGAGCCCCTAGGGGGACAGGGGCGAACACTGAAGCTTTCTTT.

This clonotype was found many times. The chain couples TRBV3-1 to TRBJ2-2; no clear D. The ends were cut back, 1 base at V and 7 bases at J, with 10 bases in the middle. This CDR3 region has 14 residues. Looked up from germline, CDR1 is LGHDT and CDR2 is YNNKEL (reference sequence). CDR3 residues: CASSQVALFGELFF. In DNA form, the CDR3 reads TGTGCCAGCAGCCAAGTAGCACTTTTCGGGGAGCTGTTTTTT.

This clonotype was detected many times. The CDR3 DNA follows: TGCGCCAGCAGCCCTTCCAGGGTTTCCTACAATGAGCAGTTCTTC. Its translation: CASSPSRVSYNEQFF. The genes are TRBV4-3 and TRBJ2-1; perhaps TRBD1 as D (5 bases). The CDR3 has 15 amino acids. Germline loops: CDR1 LGHNA, CDR2 YSLEER. The germline V and J ends were trimmed by 4 bases and 1 base, with 11 bases remaining between them.

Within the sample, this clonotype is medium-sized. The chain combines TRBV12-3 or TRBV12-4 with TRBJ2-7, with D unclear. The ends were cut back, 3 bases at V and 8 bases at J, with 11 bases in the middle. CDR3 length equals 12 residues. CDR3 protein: CASSLKVGKQYF. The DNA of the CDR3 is TGTGCCAGCAGTTTGAAAGTCGGAAAGCAGTACTTC.

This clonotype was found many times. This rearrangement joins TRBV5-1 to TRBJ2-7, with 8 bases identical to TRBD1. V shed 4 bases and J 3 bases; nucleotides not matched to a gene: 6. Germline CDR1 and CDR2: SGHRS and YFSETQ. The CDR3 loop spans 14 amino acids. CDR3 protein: CASSPGQAYYEQYF. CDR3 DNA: TGCGCCAGCAGCCCGGGACAGGCCTACTACGAGCAGTACTTC. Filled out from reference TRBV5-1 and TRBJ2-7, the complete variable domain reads KAGVTQTPRYLIKTRGQQVTLSCSPISGHRSVSWYQQTPGQGLQFLFEYFSETQRNKGNFPGRFSGRQFSNSRSEMNVSTLELGDSALYLCASSPGQAYYEQYFGPGTRLTVT.

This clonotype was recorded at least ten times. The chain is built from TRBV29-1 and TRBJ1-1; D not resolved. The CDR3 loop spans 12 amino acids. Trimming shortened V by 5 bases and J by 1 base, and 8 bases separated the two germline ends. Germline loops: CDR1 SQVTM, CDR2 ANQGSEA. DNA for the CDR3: TGCAGCGTTTCGAAGGGGAACACTGAAGCTTTCTTT. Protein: CSVSKGNTEAFF.

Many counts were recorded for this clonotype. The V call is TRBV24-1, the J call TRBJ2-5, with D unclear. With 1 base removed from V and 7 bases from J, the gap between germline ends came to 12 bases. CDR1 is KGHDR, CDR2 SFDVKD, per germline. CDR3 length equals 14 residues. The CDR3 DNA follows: TGTGCCACCAGTGATTTTGCAGGCTGGGGGACCCAGTACTTC. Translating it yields CATSDFAGWGTQYF.

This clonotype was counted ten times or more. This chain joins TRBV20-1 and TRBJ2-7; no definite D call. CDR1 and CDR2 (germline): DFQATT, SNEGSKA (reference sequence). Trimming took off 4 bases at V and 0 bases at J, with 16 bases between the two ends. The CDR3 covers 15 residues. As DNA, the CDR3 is TGCAGTGCTAACGTAGAAATACGAGGCTCCTACGAGCAGTACTTC. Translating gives CSANVEIRGSYEQYF.

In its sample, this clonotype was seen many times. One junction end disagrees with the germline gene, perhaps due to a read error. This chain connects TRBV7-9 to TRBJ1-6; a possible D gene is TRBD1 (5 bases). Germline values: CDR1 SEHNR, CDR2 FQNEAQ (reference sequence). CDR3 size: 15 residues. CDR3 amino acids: CASSSFPGPGAPLNF. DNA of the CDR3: TGTGCCAGCAGCTCATTCCCGGGACCCGGGGCACCCCTCAACTTT.

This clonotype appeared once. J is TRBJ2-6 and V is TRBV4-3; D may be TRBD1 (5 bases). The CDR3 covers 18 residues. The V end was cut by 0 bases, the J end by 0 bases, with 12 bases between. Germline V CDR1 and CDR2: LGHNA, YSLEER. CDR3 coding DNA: TGCGCCAGCAGCCAAGAGTGGACACCAAGCTCTGGGGCCAACGTCCTGACTTTC. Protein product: CASSQEWTPSSGANVLTF.

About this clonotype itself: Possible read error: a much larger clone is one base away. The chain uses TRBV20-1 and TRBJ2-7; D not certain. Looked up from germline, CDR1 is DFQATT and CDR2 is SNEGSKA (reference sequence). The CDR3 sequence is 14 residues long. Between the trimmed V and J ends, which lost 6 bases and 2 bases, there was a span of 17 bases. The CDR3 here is CSARYKESPYEQYF. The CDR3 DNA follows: TGCAGTGCCAGATACAAAGAAAGCCCCTACGAGCAGTACTTC.

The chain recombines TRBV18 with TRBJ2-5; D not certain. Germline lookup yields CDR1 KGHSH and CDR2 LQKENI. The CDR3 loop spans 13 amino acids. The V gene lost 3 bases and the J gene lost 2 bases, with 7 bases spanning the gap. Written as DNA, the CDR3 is TGTGCCAGCTCACCGGCACGACAAGAGACCCAGTACTTC. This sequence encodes CASSPARQETQYF.

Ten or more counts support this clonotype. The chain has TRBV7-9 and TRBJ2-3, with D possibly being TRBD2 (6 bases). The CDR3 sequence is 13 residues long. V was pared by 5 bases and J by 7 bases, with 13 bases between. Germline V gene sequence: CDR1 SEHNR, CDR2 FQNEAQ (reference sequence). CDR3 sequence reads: CASSVGRTNTQYF. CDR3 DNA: TGTGCCAGCAGCGTAGGGAGGACGAATACGCAGTATTTT.

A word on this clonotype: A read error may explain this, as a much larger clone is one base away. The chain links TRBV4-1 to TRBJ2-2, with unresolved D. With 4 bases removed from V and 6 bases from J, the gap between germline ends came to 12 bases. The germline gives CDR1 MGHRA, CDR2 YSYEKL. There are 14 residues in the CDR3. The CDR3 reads CASSPHQKAGELFF. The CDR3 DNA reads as TGCGCCAGCAGCCCTCACCAGAAAGCCGGGGAGCTGTTTTTT.

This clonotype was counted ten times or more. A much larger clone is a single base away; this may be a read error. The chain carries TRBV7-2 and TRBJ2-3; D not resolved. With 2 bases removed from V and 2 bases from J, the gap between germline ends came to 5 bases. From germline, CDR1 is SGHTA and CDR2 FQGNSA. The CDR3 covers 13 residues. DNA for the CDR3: TGTGCCAGCAGCTTAAAGGACACAGATACGCAGTATTTT. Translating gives CASSLKDTDTQYF.

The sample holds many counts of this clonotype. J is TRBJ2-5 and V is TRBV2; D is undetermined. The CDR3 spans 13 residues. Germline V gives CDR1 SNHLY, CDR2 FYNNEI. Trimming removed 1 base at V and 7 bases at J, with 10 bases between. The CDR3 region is CASSEGMVGTQYF. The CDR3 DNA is TGTGCCAGCAGTGAAGGGATGGTGGGGACCCAGTACTTC.

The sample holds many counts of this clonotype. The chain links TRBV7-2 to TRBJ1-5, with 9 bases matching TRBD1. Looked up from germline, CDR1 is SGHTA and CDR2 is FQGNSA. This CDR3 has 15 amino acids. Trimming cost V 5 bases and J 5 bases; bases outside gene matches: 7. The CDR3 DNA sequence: TGTGCCAGCAGCACGACCGGGACAGGGTATCAGCCCCAGCATTTT. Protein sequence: CASSTTGTGYQPQHF.

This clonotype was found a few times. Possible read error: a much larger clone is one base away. This chain's CDR3 is CASSVSGLRSYNEQFF. CDR3 coding DNA: TGTGCCAGCAGTGTGAGCGGGCTGAGATCCTACAATGAGCAGTTCTTC. The chain carries TRBV12-3 or TRBV12-4 and TRBJ2-1, with a possible D match to TRBD2 (6 bases). The CDR3 is 16 residues long. Between the trimmed V and J ends, which lost 5 bases and 1 base, there was a span of 15 bases.

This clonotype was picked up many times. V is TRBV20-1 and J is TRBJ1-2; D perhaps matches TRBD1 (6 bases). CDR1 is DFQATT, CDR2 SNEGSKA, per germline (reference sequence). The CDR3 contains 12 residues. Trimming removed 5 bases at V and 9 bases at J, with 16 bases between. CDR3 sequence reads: CSAATGMTRYTF. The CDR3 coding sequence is TGCAGTGCTGCAACAGGGATGACTCGCTACACCTTC.